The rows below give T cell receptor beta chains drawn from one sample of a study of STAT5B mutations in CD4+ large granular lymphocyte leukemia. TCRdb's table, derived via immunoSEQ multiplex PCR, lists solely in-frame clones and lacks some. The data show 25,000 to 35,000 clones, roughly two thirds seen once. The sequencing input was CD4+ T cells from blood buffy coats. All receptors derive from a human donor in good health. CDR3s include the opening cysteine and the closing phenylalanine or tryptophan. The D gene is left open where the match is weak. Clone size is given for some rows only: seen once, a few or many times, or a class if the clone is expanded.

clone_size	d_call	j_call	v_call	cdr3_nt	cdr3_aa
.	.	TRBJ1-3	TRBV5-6	TGTGCCAGCAGCTTGGTCGGGCGTCTTGGGGGCCTCTCTGGAAACACCATATATTTT	CASSLVGRLGGLSGNTIYF
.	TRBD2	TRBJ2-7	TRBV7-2	TGTGCCAGCAGCTTAATCATAGCGGGGGCCTACGAGCAGTACTTC	CASSLIIAGAYEQYF
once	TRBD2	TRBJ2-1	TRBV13	TGTGCCAGCAACCTAGGGACTAGCGACTACAATGAGCAGTTCTTC	CASNLGTSDYNEQFF
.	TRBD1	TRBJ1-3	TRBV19	TGTGCCAGTAGTATGCAGGGGGCCGTCAGAAACACCATATATTTT	CASSMQGAVRNTIYF
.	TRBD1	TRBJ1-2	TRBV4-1	TGCGCCAGCAGCCAAGAAGACAGGGTCTATGGCTACACCTTC	CASSQEDRVYGYTF
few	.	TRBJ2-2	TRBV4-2	TGTGCCAGCAGCCAAGTTAGTGGACTGCCGAACACCGGGGAGCTGTTTTTT	CASSQVSGLPNTGELFF
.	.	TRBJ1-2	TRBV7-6	TGTGCCACCCGGGCCGCTGAAGCTGGCTACACCTTC	CATRAAEAGYTF
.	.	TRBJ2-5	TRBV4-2	TGTGCCAGCAGCCAAGAAAGGTCTGATCCCCCGCGACCAGAGACCCAGTACTTC	CASSQERSDPPRPETQYF
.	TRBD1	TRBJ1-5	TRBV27	TGTGCCAGTCGGGACAGGCCCCACCAGCCCCAGCATTTT	CASRDRPHQPQHF
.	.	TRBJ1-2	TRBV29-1	TGCAGCGTTGTATCCCGGGGGCAAAACTATGGCTACACCTTC	CSVVSRGQNYGYTF
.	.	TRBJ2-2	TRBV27	TGTGCCAGCAGCCAGGGGAGAATGAACACCGGGGAGCTGTTTTTT	CASSQGRMNTGELFF
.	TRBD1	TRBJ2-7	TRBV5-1	TGCGCCAGCAGCTTTTCAGGGGGCTCCTACGAGCAGTACTTC	CASSFSGGSYEQYF
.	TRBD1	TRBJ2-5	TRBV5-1	TGCGCCAGCAGCTTAACCGGGACAGGGGCTCCCCTCGGGACCCAGTACTTC	CASSLTGTGAPLGTQYF
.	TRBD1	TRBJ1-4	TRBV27	TGTGCCAGCAGTCCCGGGGACAGGTTGAATGAAAAACTGTTTTTT	CASSPGDRLNEKLFF
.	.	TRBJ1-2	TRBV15	TGTGCCACCAGCAGAGAACTGGAGGTCTATGGCTACACCTTC	CATSRELEVYGYTF
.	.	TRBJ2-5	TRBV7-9	TGTGCCAGCAGCTTAGGAACTATCACGGAGACCCAGTACTTC	CASSLGTITETQYF
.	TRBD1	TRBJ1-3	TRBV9	TGTGCCAGCAGCGTAGGGTCGGGACAGCTGAATGAAAACACCATATATTTT	CASSVGSGQLNENTIYF
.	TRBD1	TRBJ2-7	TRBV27	TGTGCCAGCAGTCCACGACAGGGGGGTTATACCTACGAGCAGTACTTC	CASSPRQGGYTYEQYF
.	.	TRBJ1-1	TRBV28	TGTGCCAGCAGCACCCTCGGGGAGGCAGAAATGAACACTGAAGCTTTCTTT	CASSTLGEAEMNTEAFF
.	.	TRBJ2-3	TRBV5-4	TGTGCCAGCAGCGGAGTAGCGGTGCCAAGCACAGATACGCAGTATTTT	CASSGVAVPSTDTQYF
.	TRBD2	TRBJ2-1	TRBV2	TGTGCCAGCAGTCCATTGCGGGGGGGCAATGAGCAGTTCTTC	CASSPLRGGNEQFF
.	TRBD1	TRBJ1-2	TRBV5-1	TGCGCCAGCAGCCCGAGAGGACAGGGAGTTTCTGGTGGCTACACCTTC	CASSPRGQGVSGGYTF
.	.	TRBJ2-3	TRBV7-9	TGTGCCAGCAGCTTAGACCCAGGGCAAGATACGCAGTATTTT	CASSLDPGQDTQYF
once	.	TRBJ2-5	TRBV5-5	TGTGCCAGCAGCTTCTTCCAGGGTTTACGAGAGACCCAGTACTTC	CASSFFQGLRETQYF
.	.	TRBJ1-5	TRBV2	TGTGCCAGCAGTGAAGCTCCCCTATCGGGAACTAGAAACAATCAGCCCCAGCATTTT	CASSEAPLSGTRNNQPQHF
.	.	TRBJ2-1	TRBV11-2	TGTGCCAGCAGCTTAGGGGTGGCTCAGGAGCAGTTCTTC	CASSLGVAQEQFF
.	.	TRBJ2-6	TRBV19	TGTGCCAGCCAGACGGACTCCTCCTCAAGGGGGGCCAACGTCCTGACTTTC	CASQTDSSSRGANVLTF
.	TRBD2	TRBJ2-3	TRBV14	TGTGCCAGCAGCCAAGATGCCCTTGGCGGGGGGCCCTACACAGATACGCAGTATTTT	CASSQDALGGGPYTDTQYF
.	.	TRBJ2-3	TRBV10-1	TGCGCCAGCAGTGATGAAGGGACAGATACGCAGTATTTT	CASSDEGTDTQYF
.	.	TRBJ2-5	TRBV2	TGTGCCAGCAGTTTAAAAGAGACCCAGTACTTC	CASSLKETQYF
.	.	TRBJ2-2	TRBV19	TGTGCCAGTAGAACCACAGGGATCGGGACCGGGGAGCTGTTTTTT	CASRTTGIGTGELFF
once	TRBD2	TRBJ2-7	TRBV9	TGTGCCAGCAGCGTCAGGACTAGCGGGGGCGAGCAGTACTTC	CASSVRTSGGEQYF
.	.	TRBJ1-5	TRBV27	TGTGCCAGTAGTTGGGGAGGGGGAAATCAGCCCCAGCATTTT	CASSWGGGNQPQHF
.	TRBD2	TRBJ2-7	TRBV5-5	TGTGCCAGCAGCCCGCTAGCGGGGGGCGTGATAACCTACGAGCAGTACTTC	CASSPLAGGVITYEQYF
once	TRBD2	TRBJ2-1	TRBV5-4	TGTGCCAGCAGCAAGTACGGACTAGCGGGGGGTCTGCAGGTTAATGAGCAGTTCTTC	CASSKYGLAGGLQVNEQFF
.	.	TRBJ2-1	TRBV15	TGTGCCACCAGCAGACCCAGAGGGGTCTACAATGAGCAGTTCTTC	CATSRPRGVYNEQFF
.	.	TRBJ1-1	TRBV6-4	TGTGCCAGCAGTTCGGACCCAGGGTGGAACACTGAAGCTTTCTTT	CASSSDPGWNTEAFF
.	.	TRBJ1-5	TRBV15	TGTGCCACCAGCAGATCAGGGGCCAACAATCAGCCCCAGCATTTT	CATSRSGANNQPQHF
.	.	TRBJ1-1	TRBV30	TGTGCCTGGAGGATTTCAGAGAACACTGAAGCTTTCTTT	CAWRISENTEAFF
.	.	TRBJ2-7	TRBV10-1	TGCGCCAGCAGTGATAGCGACAGATCCCTCTACGAGCAGTACTTC	CASSDSDRSLYEQYF
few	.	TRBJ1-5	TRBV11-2	TGTGCCAGCAGCGAACAGGGTAGGGATCAGCCCCAGCATTTT	CASSEQGRDQPQHF
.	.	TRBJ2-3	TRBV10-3	TGTGCCATCAGCCTCGTAGGACAGTTCTTTAGCACAGATACGCAGTATTTT	CAISLVGQFFSTDTQYF
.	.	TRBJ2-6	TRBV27	TGTGCCAGCAGTACCTACTCTGGGGCCAACGTCCTGACTTTC	CASSTYSGANVLTF
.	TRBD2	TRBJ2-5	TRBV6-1	TGTGCCAGCGAATTAGCGGGGGGCCAAGAGACCCAGTACTTC	CASELAGGQETQYF
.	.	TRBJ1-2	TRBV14	TGTGCCAGCAGCCTCTCCCGGGCCACTCGTCCGGCTGGCTACACCTTC	CASSLSRATRPAGYTF
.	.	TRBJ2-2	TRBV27	TGTGCCAGCAAAATACCGGGATCTAGTTTGGACGGGGAGCTGTTTTTT	CASKIPGSSLDGELFF
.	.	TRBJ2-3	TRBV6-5	TGTGCCAGCAGTTACGGGGTTAGCACAGATACGCAGTATTTT	CASSYGVSTDTQYF
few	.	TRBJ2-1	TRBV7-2	TGTGCCAGCAGTTCTCCCACGAGGGGTGGAGAGCAGTTCTTC	CASSSPTRGGEQFF
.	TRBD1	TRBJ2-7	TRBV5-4	TGTGCCAGCAGCAAGGACAGGGGGTGGAACGAGCAGTACTTC	CASSKDRGWNEQYF
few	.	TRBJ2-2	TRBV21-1	TGTGCCAGCAGCACCATTCATCCCACCGGGGAGCTGTTTTTT	CASSTIHPTGELFF
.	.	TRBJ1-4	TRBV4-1	TGCGCCAGCAGCCATATCGGCGGGGGTTCGGAAAAACTGTTTTTT	CASSHIGGGSEKLFF
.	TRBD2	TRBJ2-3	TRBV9	TGTGCCAGCAGCGTAAAGGGACTAGCGGGTTTTTCTAGCACAGATACGCAGTATTTT	CASSVKGLAGFSSTDTQYF
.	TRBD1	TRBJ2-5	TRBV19	TGTGCCAGTAGCGGGACAGTCCAAGAGACCCAGTACTTC	CASSGTVQETQYF
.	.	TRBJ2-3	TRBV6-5	TGTGCCAGCGCCTCTCCGGCAGGGGCGGGAGATACGCAGTATTTT	CASASPAGAGDTQYF
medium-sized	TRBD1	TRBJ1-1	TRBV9	TGTGCCAGCAGCGTAGTAACAGGGGGCGAAGCTGAAGCTTTCTTT	CASSVVTGGEAEAFF
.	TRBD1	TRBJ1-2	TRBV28	TGTGCCAGCAGTTGGTGGGACAGAGCTAACTATGGCTACACCTTC	CASSWWDRANYGYTF
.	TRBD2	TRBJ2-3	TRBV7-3	TGTGCCAGCAGCTTAACTCCGGGACTAGCAACAGATACGCAGTATTTT	CASSLTPGLATDTQYF
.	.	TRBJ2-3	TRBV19	TGTGCCAGTAGTATGATAGGGGATACGCAGTATTTT	CASSMIGDTQYF